The 12 T cell receptor beta chains listed next were all sequenced from one sample in a study of T cells after yellow fever vaccination. One entry per CDR3 protein, called by TCRdb with MiXCR from the 5' RACE reads. The repertoire has 200,000 to 300,000 distinct CDR3 sequences, around 6.7% of them found once; the top ten carry roughly 1%. The material was CD4+ T cells sorted from PBMCs, obtained on the day of the yellow fever booster vaccination. Receptors were obtained from a man aged 25-45 years who received the YFV17D yellow fever vaccine.

The sample holds a few counts of this clonotype. The CDR3, as DNA: TGTGCCAGCAGCCAAGGAAGCGGGAGAGGGGGAGAGACCCAGTACTTC. It yields the protein CASSQGSGRGGETQYF. The chain recombines TRBV4-2 with TRBJ2-5; 8 bases are shared with TRBD2. This CDR3 is built from 16 residues. The V gene's germline CDR1 is LGHNA and CDR2 YNFKEQ. V lost 1 base, J lost 4 bases, and 8 bases stayed unmatched.

The chain is built from TRBV7-2 and TRBJ2-1; D is unclear. The germline V and J ends were trimmed by 3 bases and 0 bases, with 12 bases remaining between them. In germline, CDR1 is SGHTA, CDR2 FQGNSA. The CDR3 has 16 residues. Here the CDR3 reads CASSFLGRSSYNEQFF. CDR3 in DNA: TGTGCCAGCAGCTTTCTCGGAAGGAGCTCCTACAATGAGCAGTTCTTC.

The chain has TRBV7-6 and TRBJ2-1; 8 nucleotides align to TRBD2. Germline CDR1 is SGHVS and CDR2 is FNYEAQ. This CDR3 has 17 amino acids. Trimming cost V 4 bases and J 4 bases; bases outside gene matches: 12. The CDR3, as DNA: TGTGCCAGCAGCTCGCGGACTGGTGGCGGGAGGTACAATGAGCAGTTCTTC. Translating gives CASSSRTGGGRYNEQFF.

This clonotype was recorded a few times. CDR3 nucleotide sequence: TGTGCCTGGATTCTCTACTCTGGAAACACCATATATTTT. This gives the protein CAWILYSGNTIYF. V is TRBV30 and J is TRBJ1-3, with unresolved D. Trimming cost V 4 bases and J 0 bases, with 7 bases left between them. The CDR3 length is 13 residues. Germline values: CDR1 GTSNPN, CDR2 SVGIG (reference sequence).

J is TRBJ2-5 and V is TRBV20-1; 8 bases align to TRBD1. Germline V lookup: CDR1 DFQATT, CDR2 SNEGSKA (reference sequence). V was pared by 2 bases and J by 5 bases, with 7 bases of the junction left unmatched. The CDR3 extends over 14 amino acids. CDR3 amino acids: CSARPGQGAETQYF. CDR3 DNA sequence: TGCAGTGCTAGACCCGGACAGGGTGCGGAGACCCAGTACTTC.

This clonotype was counted ten times or more. V and J are TRBV2 and TRBJ2-4; 8 bases line up with TRBD2. V gave up 2 bases and J gave up 3 bases; unmatched junction bases: 6. This CDR3 region has 16 residues. Germline V lookup: CDR1 SNHLY, CDR2 FYNNEI. The CDR3 nucleotides are TGTGCCAGCAGTGAACAGGCGGGAGGCGTCAAAAACATTCAGTACTTC. This sequence encodes CASSEQAGGVKNIQYF.

This clonotype was counted a few times. The chain combines TRBV12-3 or TRBV12-4 with TRBJ2-3; 7 bases agree with TRBD2. V lost 2 bases, J lost 2 bases, and 4 bases stayed unmatched. The CDR3 spans 15 residues. Here the CDR3 reads CASSLRGVSTDTQYF. CDR3 sequence (DNA): TGTGCCAGCAGTTTACGGGGGGTATCCACAGATACGCAGTATTTT.

This clonotype has ten or more counts. The chain is built from TRBV7-9 and TRBJ2-5; D unresolved. The germline V and J ends were trimmed by 2 bases and 4 bases, with 5 bases remaining between them. Per germline, CDR1 SEHNR and CDR2 FQNEAQ (reference sequence). The CDR3 extends over 12 amino acids. CDR3 protein: CASSLSLETQYF. The CDR3 DNA sequence: TGTGCCAGCAGCTTATCTTTAGAGACCCAGTACTTC.

The chain employs TRBV6-2 or TRBV6-3 and TRBJ2-7, with a tentative D call TRBD2 (5 bases). Germline values: CDR1 MNHEY, CDR2 SVGEGT. The CDR3 is made up of 13 amino acids. V was cut by 6 bases and J by 3 bases, with 12 bases left in between. The CDR3 is CASSRTTIYEQYF. DNA of the CDR3: TGTGCCAGCAGCCGAACGACTATCTACGAGCAGTACTTC.

This chain uses TRBV6-6 with TRBJ1-1; no clear D gene. Germline CDR1 is MNHNY and CDR2 is SVGAGI (reference sequence). The ends were cut back, 11 bases at V and 1 base at J, with 14 bases in the middle. The CDR3 is 13 residues long. The chain's CDR3 is CAVRAPGNTEAFF. The DNA for the CDR3 is TGTGCCGTCCGGGCCCCGGGGAACACTGAAGCTTTCTTT.

This clonotype turned up a few times. V usage is TRBV5-6 and J usage is TRBJ2-2; D is unclear. Germline V gives CDR1 SGHDT, CDR2 YYEEEE. There are 14 residues in the CDR3. The V and J ends lost 3 bases and 7 bases respectively, with 13 bases between them. CDR3 DNA: TGTGCCAGCAGCTCTATCTCTAGGAACGGGGAGCTGTTTTTT. Its translation: CASSSISRNGELFF. The complete variable domain, with remaining parts taken from reference TRBV5-6 and TRBJ2-2, reads DAGVTQSPTHLIKTRGQQVTLRCSPKSGHDTVSWYQQALGQGPQFIFQYYEEEERQRGNFPDRFSGHQFPNYSSELNVNALLLGDSALYLCASSSISRNGELFFGEGSRLTVL.

There are many counts of this clonotype. The J gene is TRBJ1-4, the V gene TRBV14; D gene uncertain. Deletions cut 0 bases from V and 8 bases from J, with 16 bases between. The CDR3 extends over 16 amino acids. In germline, CDR1 is SGHDN, CDR2 FVKESK. The CDR3 protein is CASSQDLVRGGEKLFF. CDR3 DNA: TGTGCCAGCAGCCAAGATTTAGTTCGGGGAGGCGAAAAACTGTTTTTT.